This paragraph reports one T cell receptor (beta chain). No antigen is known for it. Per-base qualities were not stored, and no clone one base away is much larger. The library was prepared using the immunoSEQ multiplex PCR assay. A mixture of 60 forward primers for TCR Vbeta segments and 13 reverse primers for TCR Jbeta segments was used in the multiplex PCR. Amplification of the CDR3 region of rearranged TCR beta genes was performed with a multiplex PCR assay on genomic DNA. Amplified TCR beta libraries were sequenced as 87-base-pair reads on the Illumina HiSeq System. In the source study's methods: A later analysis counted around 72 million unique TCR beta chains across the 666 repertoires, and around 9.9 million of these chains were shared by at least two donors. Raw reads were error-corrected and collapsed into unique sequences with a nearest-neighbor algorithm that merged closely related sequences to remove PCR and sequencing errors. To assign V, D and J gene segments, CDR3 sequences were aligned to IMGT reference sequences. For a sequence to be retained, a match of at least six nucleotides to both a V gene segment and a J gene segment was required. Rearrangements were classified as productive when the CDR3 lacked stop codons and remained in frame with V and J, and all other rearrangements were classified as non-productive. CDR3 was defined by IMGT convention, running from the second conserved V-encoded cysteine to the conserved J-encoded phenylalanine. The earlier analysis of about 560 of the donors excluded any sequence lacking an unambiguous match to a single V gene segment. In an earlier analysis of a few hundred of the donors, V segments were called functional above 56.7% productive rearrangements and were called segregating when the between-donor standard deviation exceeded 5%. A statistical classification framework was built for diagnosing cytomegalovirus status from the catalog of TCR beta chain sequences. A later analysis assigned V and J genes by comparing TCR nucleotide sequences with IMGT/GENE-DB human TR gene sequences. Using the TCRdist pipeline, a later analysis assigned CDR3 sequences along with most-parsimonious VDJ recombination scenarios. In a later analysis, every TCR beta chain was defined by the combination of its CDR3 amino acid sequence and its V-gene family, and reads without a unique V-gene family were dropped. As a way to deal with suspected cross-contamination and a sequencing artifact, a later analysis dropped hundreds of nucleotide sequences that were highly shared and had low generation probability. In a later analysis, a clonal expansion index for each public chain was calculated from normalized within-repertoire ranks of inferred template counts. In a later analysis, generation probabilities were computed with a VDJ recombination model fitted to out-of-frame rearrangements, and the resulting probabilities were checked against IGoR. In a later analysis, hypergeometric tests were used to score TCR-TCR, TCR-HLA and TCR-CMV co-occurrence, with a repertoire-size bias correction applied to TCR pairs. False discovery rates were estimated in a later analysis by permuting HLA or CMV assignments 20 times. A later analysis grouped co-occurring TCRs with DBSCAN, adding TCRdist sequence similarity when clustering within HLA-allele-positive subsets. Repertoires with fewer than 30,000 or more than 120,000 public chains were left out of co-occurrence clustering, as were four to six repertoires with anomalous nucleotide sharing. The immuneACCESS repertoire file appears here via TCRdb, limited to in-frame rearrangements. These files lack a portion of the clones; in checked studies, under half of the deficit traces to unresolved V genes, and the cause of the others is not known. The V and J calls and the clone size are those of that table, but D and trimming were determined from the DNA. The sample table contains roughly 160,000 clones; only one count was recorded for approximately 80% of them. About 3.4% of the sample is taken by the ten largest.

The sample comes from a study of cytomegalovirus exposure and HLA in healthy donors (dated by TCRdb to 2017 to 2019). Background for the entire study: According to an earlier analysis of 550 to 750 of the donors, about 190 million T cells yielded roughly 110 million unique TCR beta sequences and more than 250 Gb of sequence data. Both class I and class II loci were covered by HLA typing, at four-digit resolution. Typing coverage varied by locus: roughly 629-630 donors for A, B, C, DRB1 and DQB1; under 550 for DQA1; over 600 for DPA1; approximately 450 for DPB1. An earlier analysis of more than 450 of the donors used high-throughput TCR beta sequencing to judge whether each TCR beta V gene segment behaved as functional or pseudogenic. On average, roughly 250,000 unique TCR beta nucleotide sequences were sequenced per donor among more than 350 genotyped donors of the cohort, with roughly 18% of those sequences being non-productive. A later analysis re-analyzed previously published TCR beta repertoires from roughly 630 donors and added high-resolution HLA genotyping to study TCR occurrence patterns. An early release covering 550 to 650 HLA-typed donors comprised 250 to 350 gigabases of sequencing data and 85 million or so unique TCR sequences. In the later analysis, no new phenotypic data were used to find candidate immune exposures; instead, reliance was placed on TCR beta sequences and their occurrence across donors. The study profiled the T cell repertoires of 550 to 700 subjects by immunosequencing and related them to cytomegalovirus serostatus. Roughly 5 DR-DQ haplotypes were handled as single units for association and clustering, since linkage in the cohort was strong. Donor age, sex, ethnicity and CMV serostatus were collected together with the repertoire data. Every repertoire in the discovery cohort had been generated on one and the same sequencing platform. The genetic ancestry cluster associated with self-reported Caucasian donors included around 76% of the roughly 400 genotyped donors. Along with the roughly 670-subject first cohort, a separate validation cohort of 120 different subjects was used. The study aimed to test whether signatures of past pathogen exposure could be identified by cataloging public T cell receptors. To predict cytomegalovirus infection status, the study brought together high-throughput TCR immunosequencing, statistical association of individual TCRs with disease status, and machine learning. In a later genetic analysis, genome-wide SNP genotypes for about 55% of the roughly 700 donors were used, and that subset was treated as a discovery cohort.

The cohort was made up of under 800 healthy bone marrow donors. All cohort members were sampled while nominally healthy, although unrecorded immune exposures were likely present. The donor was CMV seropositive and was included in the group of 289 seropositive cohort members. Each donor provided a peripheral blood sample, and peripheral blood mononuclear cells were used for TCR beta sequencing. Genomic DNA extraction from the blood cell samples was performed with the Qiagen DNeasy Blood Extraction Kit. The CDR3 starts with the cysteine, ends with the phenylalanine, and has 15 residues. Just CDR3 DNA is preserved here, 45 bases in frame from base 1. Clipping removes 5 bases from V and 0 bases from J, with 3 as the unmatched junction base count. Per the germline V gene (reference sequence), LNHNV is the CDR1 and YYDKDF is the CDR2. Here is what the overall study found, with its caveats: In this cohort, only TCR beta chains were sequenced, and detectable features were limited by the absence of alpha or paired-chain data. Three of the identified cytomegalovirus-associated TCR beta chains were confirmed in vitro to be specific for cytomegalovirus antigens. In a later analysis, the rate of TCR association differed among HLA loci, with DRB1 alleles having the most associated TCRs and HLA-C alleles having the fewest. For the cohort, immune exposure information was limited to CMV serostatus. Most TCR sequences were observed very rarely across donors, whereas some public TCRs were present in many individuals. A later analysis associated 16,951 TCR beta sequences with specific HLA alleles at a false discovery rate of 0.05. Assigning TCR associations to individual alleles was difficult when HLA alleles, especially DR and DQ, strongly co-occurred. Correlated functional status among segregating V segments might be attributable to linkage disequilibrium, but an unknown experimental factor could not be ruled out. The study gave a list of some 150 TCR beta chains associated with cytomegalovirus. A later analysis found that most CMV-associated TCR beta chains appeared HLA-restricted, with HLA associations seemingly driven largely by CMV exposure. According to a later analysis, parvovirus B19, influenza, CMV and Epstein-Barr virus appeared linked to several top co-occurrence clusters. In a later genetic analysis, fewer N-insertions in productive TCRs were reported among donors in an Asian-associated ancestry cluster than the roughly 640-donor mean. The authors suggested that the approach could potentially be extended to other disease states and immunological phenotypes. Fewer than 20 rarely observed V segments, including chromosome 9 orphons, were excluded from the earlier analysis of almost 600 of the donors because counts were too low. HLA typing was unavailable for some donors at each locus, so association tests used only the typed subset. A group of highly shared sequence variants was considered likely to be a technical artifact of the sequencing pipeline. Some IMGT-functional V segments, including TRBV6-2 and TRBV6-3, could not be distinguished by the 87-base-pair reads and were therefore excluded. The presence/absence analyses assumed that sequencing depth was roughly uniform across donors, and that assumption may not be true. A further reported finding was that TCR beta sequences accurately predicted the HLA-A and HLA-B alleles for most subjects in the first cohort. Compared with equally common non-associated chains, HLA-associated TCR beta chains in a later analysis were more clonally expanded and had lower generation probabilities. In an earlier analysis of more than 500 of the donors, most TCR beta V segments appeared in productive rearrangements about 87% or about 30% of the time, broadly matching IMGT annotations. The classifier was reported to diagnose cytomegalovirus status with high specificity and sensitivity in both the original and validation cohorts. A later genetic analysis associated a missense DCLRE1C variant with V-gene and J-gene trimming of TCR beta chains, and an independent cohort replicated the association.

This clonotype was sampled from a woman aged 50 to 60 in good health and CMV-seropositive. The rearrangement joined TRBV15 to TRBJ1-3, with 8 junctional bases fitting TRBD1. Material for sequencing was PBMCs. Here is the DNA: TGTGCCACCAGCCGAACAGGGGGCTCTGGAAACACCATATATTTT. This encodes CATSRTGGSGNTIYF.